This T cell receptor beta chain is from a study of T cell responses to AZD1222 COVID-19 vaccine. Study summary: Second-dose schedules of about 4 or about 12 weeks were combined.

Findings and limits, study-wide: At 160-218 and 743-854, vaccine-associated CD4 TCRs were dominant, and they spanned spike. At study baseline, merely a handful of AZD1222 recipients were seropositive.

With regard to this clone: Antigen specificity is unknown.

TCRdb keeps only in-frame clones here, not all; method: immunoSEQ multiplex PCR. Among roughly 160,000 clones listed, approximately 90% were seen once. Trimming left V 3 bases short and J 2 bases short, with 11 bases between. CDR3 length: 15 residues. The germline V gene has CDR1 LNHDA and CDR2 SQIVND (reference sequence). Sequenced material: peripheral blood, taken on day 0 of AZD1222 vaccination. The sequence was collected from an adult in good health. The chain links TRBV19 to TRBJ1-5, with D possibly TRBD1 on 5 matching bases. CDR3 in amino acids: CASSIWRGGNQPQHF. The CDR3 bases are TGTGCCAGTAGTATTTGGAGGGGTGGCAATCAGCCCCAGCATTTT.